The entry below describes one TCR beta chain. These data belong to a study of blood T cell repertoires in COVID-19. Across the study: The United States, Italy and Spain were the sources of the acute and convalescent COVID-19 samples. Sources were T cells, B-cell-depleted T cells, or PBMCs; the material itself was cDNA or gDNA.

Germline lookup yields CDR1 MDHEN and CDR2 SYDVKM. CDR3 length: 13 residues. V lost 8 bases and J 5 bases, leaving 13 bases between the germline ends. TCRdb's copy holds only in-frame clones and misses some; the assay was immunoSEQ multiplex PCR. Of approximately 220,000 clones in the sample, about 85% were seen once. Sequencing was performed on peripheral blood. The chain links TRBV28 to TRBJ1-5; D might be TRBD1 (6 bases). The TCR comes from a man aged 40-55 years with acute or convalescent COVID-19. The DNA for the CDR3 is TGTGCCAGCGAGACAGGAACGTATCAGCCCCAGCATTTT. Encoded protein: CASETGTYQPQHF. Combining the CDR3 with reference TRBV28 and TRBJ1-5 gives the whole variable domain DVKVTQSSRYLVKRTGEKVFLECVQDMDHENMFWYRQDPGLGLRLIYFSYDVKMKEKGDIPEGYSVSREKKERFSLILESASTNQTSMYLCASETGTYQPQHFGDGTRLSIL.